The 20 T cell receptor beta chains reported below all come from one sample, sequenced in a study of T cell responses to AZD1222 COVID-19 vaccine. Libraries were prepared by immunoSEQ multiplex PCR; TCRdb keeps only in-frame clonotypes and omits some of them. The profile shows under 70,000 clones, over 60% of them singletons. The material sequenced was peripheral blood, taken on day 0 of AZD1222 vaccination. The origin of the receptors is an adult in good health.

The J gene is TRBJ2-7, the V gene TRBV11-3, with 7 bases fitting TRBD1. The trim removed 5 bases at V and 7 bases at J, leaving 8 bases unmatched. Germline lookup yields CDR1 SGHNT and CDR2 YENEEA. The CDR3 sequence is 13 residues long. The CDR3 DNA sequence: TGTGCCAGCAGCGTTGGGACAGTCTCTGAGCAGTACTTC. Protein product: CASSVGTVSEQYF. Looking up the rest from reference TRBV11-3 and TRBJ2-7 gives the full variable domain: EAGVVQSPRYKIIEKKQPVAFWCNPISGHNTLYWYLQNLGQGPELLIRYENEEAVDDSQLPKDRFSAERLKGVDSTLKIQPAELGDSAVYLCASSVGTVSEQYFGPGTRLTVT.

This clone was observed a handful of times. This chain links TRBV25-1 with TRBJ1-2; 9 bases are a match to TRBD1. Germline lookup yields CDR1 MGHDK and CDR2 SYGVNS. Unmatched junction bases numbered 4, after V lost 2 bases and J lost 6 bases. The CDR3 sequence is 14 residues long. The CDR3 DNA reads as TGTGCCAGCAGTGAAACAGGGGGCAAAGATGGCTACACCTTC. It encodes CASSETGGKDGYTF.

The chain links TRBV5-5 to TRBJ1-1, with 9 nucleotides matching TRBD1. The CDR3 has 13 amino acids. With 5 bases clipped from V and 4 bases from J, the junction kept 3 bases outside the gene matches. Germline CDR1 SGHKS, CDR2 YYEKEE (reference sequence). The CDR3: CASRETGGTEAFF. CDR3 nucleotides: TGTGCCAGCAGGGAGACAGGGGGCACTGAAGCTTTCTTT.

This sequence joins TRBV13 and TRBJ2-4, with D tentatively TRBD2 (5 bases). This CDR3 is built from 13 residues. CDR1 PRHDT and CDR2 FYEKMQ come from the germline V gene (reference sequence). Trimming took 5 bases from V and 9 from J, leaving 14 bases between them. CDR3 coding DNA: TGTGCCAGCAGCCCTAGCACCTATGGCATTCAGTACTTC. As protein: CASSPSTYGIQYF. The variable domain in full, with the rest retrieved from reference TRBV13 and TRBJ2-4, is AAGVIQSPRHLIKEKRETATLKCYPIPRHDTVYWYQQGPGQDPQFLISFYEKMQSDKGSIPDRFSAQQFSDYHSELNMSSLELGDSALYFCASSPSTYGIQYFGAGTRLSVL.

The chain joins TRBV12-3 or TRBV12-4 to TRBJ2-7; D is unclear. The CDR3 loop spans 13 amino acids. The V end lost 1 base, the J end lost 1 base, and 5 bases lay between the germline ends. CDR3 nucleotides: TGTGCCAGCAGTTTAGGGCTGTCCTACGAGCAGTACTTC. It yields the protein CASSLGLSYEQYF.

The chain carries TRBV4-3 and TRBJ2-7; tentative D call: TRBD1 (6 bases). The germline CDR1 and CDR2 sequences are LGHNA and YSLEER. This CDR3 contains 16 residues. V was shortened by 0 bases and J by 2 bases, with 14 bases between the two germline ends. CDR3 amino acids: CASSQDQGQSTYEQYF. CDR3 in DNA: TGCGCCAGCAGCCAAGATCAAGGACAGAGTACCTACGAGCAGTACTTC.

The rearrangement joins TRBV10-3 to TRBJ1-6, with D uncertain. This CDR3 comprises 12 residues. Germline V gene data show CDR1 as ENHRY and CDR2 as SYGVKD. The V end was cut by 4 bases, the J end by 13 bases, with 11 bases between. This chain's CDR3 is CAISATSTPLHF. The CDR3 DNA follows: TGTGCCATCAGTGCCACATCGACTCCCCTCCACTTT.

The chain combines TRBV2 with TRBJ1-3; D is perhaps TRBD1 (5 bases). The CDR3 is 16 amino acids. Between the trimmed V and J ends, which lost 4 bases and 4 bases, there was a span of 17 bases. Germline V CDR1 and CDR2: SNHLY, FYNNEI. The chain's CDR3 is CASSGAVLKGGNTIYF. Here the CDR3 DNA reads TGTGCCAGCAGTGGGGCTGTCCTCAAGGGGGGAAACACCATATATTTT.

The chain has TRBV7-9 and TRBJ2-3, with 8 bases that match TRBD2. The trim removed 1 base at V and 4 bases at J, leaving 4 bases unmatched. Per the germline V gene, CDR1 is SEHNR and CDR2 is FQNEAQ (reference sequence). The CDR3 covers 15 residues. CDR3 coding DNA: TGTGCCAGCAGCTTAGAGCGGGGGTCCCCAGATACGCAGTATTTT. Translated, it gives CASSLERGSPDTQYF.

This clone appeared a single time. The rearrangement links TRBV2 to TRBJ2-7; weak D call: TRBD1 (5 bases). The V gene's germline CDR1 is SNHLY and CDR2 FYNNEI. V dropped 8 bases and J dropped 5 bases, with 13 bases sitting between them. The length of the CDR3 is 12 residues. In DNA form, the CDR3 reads TGTGCCAGCGTGCTAAGGGGAAACGAGCAGTACTTC. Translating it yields CASVLRGNEQYF.

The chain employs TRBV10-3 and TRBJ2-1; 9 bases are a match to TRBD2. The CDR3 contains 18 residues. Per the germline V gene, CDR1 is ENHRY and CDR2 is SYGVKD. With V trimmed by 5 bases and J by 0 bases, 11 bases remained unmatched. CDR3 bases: TGTGCCATCAGTCCGGGGCCTAGCGGGATGGGCTCCTACAATGAGCAGTTCTTC. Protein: CAISPGPSGMGSYNEQFF.

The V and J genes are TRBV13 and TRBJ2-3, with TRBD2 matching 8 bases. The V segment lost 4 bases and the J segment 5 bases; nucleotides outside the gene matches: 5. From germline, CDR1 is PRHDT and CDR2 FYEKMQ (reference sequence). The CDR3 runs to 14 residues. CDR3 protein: CASSSGLALDTQYF. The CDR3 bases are TGTGCCAGCAGCTCCGGACTAGCTCTAGATACGCAGTATTTT.

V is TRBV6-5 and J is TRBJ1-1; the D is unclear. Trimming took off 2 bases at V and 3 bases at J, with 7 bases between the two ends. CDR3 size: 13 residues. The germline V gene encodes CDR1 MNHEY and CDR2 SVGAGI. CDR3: CASSYDGYTEAFF. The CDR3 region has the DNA TGTGCCAGCAGTTACGACGGGTACACTGAAGCTTTCTTT.

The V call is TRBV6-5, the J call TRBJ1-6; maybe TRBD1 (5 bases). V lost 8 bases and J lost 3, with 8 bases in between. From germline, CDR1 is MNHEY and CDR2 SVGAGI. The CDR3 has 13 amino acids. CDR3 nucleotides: TGTGCCAGCCGCGGGGGCTATAATTCACCCCTCCACTTT. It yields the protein CASRGGYNSPLHF.

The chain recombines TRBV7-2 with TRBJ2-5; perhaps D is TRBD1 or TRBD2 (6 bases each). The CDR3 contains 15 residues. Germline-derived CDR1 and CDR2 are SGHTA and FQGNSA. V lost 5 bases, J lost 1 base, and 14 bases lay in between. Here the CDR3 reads CASSPQSGAQETQYF. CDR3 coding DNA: TGTGCCAGCAGCCCACAATCGGGGGCCCAAGAGACCCAGTACTTC.

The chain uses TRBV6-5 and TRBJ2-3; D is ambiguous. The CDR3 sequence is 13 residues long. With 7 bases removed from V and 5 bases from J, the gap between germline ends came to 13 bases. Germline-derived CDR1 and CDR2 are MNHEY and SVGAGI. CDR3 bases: TGTGCCAGCAAGTTACAGTCAGTAGATACGCAGTATTTT. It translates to CASKLQSVDTQYF.

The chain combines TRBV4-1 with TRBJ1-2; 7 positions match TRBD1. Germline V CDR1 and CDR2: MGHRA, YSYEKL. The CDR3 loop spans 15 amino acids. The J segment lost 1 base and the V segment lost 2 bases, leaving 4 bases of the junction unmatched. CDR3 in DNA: TGCGCCAGCAGCCAACAGGGGGTGAATAACTATGGCTACACCTTC. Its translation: CASSQQGVNNYGYTF.

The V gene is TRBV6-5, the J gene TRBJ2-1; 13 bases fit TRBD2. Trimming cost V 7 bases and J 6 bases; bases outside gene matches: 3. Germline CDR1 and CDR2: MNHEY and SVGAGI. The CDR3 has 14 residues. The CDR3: CASTRLAGGNEQFF. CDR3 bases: TGTGCCAGCACCCGACTAGCGGGGGGCAATGAGCAGTTCTTC.

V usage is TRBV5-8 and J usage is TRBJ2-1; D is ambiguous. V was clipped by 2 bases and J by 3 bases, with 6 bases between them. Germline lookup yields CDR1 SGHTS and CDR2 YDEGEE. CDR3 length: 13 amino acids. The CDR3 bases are TGTGCCAGCAGCTTATACATCTACAATGAGCAGTTCTTC. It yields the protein CASSLYIYNEQFF.

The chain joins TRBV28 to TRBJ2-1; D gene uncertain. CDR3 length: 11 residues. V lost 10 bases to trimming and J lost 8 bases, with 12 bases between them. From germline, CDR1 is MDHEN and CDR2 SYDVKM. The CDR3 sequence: CATELTDEQFF. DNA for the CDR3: TGTGCCACCGAACTAACCGATGAGCAGTTCTTC.